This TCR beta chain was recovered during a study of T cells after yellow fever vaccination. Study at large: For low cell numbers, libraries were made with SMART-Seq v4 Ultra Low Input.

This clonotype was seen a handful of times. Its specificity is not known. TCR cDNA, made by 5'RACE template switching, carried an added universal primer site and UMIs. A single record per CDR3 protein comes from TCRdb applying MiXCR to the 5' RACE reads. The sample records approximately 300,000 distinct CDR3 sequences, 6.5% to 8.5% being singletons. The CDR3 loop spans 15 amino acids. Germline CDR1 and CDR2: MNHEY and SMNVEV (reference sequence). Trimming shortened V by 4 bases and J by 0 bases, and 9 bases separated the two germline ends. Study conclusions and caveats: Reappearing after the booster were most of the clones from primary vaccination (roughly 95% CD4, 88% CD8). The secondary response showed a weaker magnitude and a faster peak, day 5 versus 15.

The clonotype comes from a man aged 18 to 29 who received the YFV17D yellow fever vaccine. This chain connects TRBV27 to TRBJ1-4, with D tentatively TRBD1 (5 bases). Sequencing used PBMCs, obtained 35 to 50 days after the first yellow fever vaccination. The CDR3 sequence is CASSSIQATNEKLFF. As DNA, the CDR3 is TGTGCCAGCAGTTCCATACAGGCAACTAATGAAAAACTGTTTTTT.